This T cell receptor (beta chain) was profiled in a study of cytomegalovirus exposure and HLA in healthy donors. This PCR relied on a set of 60 Vbeta primers and 13 Jbeta primers. Only in-frame clones appear in the TCRdb table, and some are missing; sequencing was by immunoSEQ multiplex PCR. The sample lists some 120,000 clones; over 65% were seen once. Germline lookup yields CDR1 SGHAT and CDR2 FQNNGV. The CDR3 consists of 14 residues. V lost 2 bases, J lost 2 bases, and 10 bases lay in between. This clone was detected only once. Sequencing was done on a sample of PBMCs. The sequence came from a woman between 40 and 50 years old in good health and CMV-seronegative. The rearrangement joins TRBV11-2 to TRBJ2-7; D is perhaps TRBD2 (6 bases). The CDR3 loop is CASSLYAGPYEQYF. The CDR3 nucleotides read TGTGCCAGCAGCTTATATGCGGGACCCTACGAGCAGTACTTC.